What follows are 6 T cell receptor beta chains derived from one specimen sequenced in a study of long-term antiretroviral therapy in people with HIV. Running of the v3.0 immunoSEQ assay took place at survey level. Measured with immunoSEQ multiplex PCR; TCRdb has only the in-frame clones, and not every one. The sample holds some 16,000 clones, around 83% seen once. The sequences come from unsorted PBMCs, collected 0.5 years after starting antiretroviral therapy. The receptors originated from a woman between 35 and 50 years old with HIV.

This sequence joins TRBV6-1 and TRBJ2-2, with D possibly called TRBD1 or TRBD2 (5 bases each). V lost 6 bases to trimming and J lost 2 bases, with 10 bases between them. The germline gives CDR1 MNHNS, CDR2 SASEGT. CDR3 length: 14 residues. Here the CDR3 DNA reads TGTGCCAGCAGCACCGGGGACAACACCGGGGAGCTGTTTTTT. Translating gives CASSTGDNTGELFF.

The chain combines TRBV4-2 with TRBJ2-7; TRBD2 matches at 9 bases. Trimming removed 0 bases from V and 2 bases from J; junction bases left unmatched: 8. The CDR3 has 17 amino acids. CDR1 and CDR2 from the germline V gene are LGHNA and YNFKEQ. This CDR3 is CASSQDLTSGLAYEQYF. The CDR3 nucleotides read TGTGCCAGCAGCCAAGATCTTACTAGCGGGCTGGCCTACGAGCAGTACTTC.

The V gene is TRBV7-2, the J gene TRBJ2-7, with a possible D match to TRBD2 (6 bases). V was cut by 8 bases and J by 0 bases, with 14 bases left in between. The CDR3 is 14 amino acids. CDR1 is SGHTA, CDR2 FQGNSA, per germline. CDR3 sequence (DNA): TGTGCCAGCCGCCGTAGCGGCTACTCCTACGAGCAGTACTTC. Translated: CASRRSGYSYEQYF.

The chain employs TRBV4-2 and TRBJ2-2, with TRBD1 matching over 7 bases. The CDR3 has 16 amino acids. CDR1 LGHNA and CDR2 YNFKEQ come from the germline V gene. The trim removed 0 bases at V and 6 bases at J, leaving 7 bases unmatched. In nucleotides, the CDR3 is TGTGCCAGCAGCCAAGAGACAGGGAGTGGACCCGGGGAGCTGTTTTTT. Amino acids: CASSQETGSGPGELFF.

The chain uses TRBV7-9 and TRBJ2-5, with D possibly being TRBD1 or TRBD2 (5 bases each). Trimming shortened V by 1 base and J by 5 bases, and 14 bases separated the two germline ends. Per germline, CDR1 SEHNR and CDR2 FQNEAQ (reference sequence). The CDR3 covers 15 residues. In nucleotides, the CDR3 is TGTGCCAGCAGCTTAGAATGGGACCCCCTGGAGACCCAGTACTTC. Its protein is CASSLEWDPLETQYF.

This clone was seen just once. The chain uses TRBV29-1 and TRBJ2-3; D not resolved. The CDR3 totals 15 residues. V lost 3 bases and J lost 1, with 14 bases in between. Per the germline V gene, CDR1 is SQVTM and CDR2 is ANQGSEA. In nucleotides, the CDR3 is TGCAGCGTTGATGGGGTAAAGTATCGCACAGATACGCAGTATTTT. Translation: CSVDGVKYRTDTQYF.